This T cell receptor beta chain was captured in a study of shared clonotypes between healthy human individuals. Notes on the study in general: Rarefaction analysis demonstrated incomplete sorted-subset sequencing notwithstanding large depth. Researchers found naive subsets generally carried larger estimated richness than memory subsets.

The study enrolled healthy HIV-negative adults without recent acute infections or vaccinations as donors. Trimming stripped 0 bases from V and 6 bases from J, with 9 bases between. Germline assignment: CDR1 SGDLS and CDR2 YYNGEE. This CDR3 is 14 amino acids long. Note on this clone: The target antigen is unknown. This sample also contains other DNA sequences that code for the same CDR3.

Samples underwent the assay at deep level. The data were produced by immunoSEQ multiplex PCR, yet TCRdb's version contains in-frame clones alone and is incomplete. The sample shows more than 2,000,000 clones, just over 90% of them seen only once. Material for sequencing was naive CD4+ T cells from PBMCs. The subset: CD45RA+ positively selected. V is TRBV9 and J is TRBJ1-4, with a possible D match to TRBD1 (6 bases). This TCR came from a man in his late teens or twenties in good health. Some clones in this sample may be carry-over from other donors' samples. The CDR3 here is CASSVVAGDEKLFF. CDR3 coding DNA: TGTGCCAGCAGCGTAGTTGCAGGGGATGAAAAACTGTTTTTT.